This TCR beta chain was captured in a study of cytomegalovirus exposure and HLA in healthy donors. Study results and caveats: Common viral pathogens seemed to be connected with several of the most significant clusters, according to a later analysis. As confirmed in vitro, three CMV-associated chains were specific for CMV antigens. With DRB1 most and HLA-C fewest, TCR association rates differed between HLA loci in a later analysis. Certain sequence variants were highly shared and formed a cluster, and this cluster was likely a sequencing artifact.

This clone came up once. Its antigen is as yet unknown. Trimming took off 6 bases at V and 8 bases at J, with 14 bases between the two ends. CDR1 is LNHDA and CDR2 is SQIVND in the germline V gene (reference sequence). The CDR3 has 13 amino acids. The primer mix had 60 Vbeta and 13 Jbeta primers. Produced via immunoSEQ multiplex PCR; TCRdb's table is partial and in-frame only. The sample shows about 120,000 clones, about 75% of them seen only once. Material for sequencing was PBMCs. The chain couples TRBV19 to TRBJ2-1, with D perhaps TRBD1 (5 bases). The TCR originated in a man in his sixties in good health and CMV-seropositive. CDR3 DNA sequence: TGTGCCAGTAGGGATCACAGGTTCGATGAGCAGTTCTTC. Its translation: CASRDHRFDEQFF.